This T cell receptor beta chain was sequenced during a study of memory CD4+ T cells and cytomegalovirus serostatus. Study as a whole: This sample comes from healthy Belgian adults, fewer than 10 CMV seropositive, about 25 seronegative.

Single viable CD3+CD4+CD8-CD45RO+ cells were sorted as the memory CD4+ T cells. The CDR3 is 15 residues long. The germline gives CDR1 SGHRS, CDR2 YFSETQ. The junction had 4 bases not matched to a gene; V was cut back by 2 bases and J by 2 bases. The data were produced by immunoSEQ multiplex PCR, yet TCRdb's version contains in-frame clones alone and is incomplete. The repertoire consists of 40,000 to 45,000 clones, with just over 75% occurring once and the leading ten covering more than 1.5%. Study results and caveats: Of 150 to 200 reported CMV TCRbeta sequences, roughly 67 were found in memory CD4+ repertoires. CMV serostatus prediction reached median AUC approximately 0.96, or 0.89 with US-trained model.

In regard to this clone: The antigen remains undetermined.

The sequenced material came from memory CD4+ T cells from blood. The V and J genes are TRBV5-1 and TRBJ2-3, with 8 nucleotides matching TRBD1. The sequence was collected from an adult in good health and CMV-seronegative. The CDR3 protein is CASSFLQGATDTQYF. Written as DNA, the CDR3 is TGCGCCAGCAGCTTTTTGCAGGGGGCCACAGATACGCAGTATTTT.